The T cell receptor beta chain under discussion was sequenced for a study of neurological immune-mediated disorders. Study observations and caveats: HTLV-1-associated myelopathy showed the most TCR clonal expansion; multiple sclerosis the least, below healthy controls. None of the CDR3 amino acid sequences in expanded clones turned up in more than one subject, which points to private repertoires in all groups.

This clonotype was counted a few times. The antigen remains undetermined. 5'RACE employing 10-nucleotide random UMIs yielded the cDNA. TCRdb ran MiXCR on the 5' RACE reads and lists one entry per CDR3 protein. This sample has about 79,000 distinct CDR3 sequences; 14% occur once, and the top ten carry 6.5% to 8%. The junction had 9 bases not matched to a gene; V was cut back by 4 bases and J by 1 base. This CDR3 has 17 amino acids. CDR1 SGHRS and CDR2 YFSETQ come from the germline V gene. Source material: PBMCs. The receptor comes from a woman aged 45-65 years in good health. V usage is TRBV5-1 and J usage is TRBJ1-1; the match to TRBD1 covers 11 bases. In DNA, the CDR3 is TGCGCCAGCAGCACCGGACAGGGGGCTCTTGCGAACACTGAAGCTTTCTTT. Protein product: CASSTGQGALANTEAFF.